This T cell receptor (beta chain) was found in a study of response to subunit inactivated influenza vaccine. This clonotype was counted only a few times. No antigen is known for it. Points from the study as a whole: The authors put forward the suggestion that each seasonal influenza vaccination may bring in only a limited number of new T cells.

TCRdb processed the RT-PCR reads anew with MiXCR; each CDR3 protein has one entry. The profile shows 500,000 to 550,000 distinct CDR3 sequences, approximately 7.3% of them singletons. The germline V gene encodes CDR1 LGHNA and CDR2 YNFKEQ. Trimming shortened V by 0 bases and J by 1 base, and 13 bases separated the two germline ends. This CDR3 comprises 17 residues. The TCR was taken from a man between 50 and 70 years old who received an inactivated influenza vaccine. The sequenced sample was PBMCs from blood, obtained less than 25 months after vaccination. This sequence joins TRBV4-2 and TRBJ2-1, with a possible D match to TRBD2 (5 bases). The CDR3: CASSQDLAGPSYNEQFF. The CDR3 DNA follows: TGTGCCAGCAGCCAAGATTTGGCGGGCCCATCCTACAATGAGCAGTTCTTC.